These 20 T cell receptor beta chains originate from one sample sequenced in a study of OX40 agonist ivuxolimab in advanced cancers. Produced via immunoSEQ multiplex PCR; TCRdb's table is partial and in-frame only. The data contain roughly 66,000 clones, about four fifths of them singletons. Here the sequenced sample was CD4+ or CD8+ T cells sorted from blood, taken in a trial of the OX40 agonist ivuxolimab. All receptors derive from an adult with an advanced solid tumor such as melanoma, head and neck, liver or kidney cancer.

The chain carries TRBV29-1 and TRBJ2-2; D gene uncertain. CDR1 is SQVTM and CDR2 is ANQGSEA in the germline V gene. The CDR3 runs to 14 residues. The V gene lost 7 bases and the J gene lost 0 bases, with 12 bases spanning the gap. CDR3: CSGKQSSNTGELFF. Written as DNA, the CDR3 is TGCAGCGGTAAACAGAGCTCGAACACCGGGGAGCTGTTTTTT.

The rearrangement links TRBV5-1 to TRBJ2-1; D is unresolved. Germline loops: CDR1 SGHRS, CDR2 YFSETQ. CDR3 length: 11 amino acids. Trimming stripped 2 bases from V and 5 bases from J, with 2 bases between. This chain's CDR3 is CASSFNNEQFF. DNA for the CDR3: TGCGCCAGCAGCTTCAACAATGAGCAGTTCTTC.

The chain has TRBV30 and TRBJ1-2; D remains ambiguous. The V gene's germline CDR1 is GTSNPN and CDR2 SVGIG (reference sequence). The CDR3 has 11 residues. Trimming took 3 bases from V and 3 from J, leaving 5 bases between them. The CDR3 protein is CAWRKDYGYTF. The CDR3 bases are TGTGCCTGGAGGAAGGACTATGGCTACACCTTC.

This clone was seen just once. The chain recombines TRBV25-1 with TRBJ1-1, with 11 nucleotides matching TRBD1. This CDR3 region has 17 residues. Trimming at V came to 5 bases and at J to 4 bases, leaving 12 bases not matched to a gene. The germline CDR1 and CDR2 sequences are MGHDK and SYGVNS. DNA for the CDR3: TGTGCCAGCAGTTCCGGACAGGGGGCTGCCCTGGGCACTGAAGCTTTCTTT. Its protein product is CASSSGQGAALGTEAFF.

J is TRBJ2-3 and V is TRBV27, with D perhaps TRBD1 (6 bases). Trimming removed 3 bases from V and 2 bases from J, with 9 bases in between. CDR1 is MNHEY, CDR2 SMNVEV, per germline (reference sequence). The CDR3 runs 14 residues. The CDR3 here is CASSFQGFTDTQYF. As DNA, the CDR3 is TGTGCCAGCAGTTTTCAGGGGTTCACAGATACGCAGTATTTT.

The V call is TRBV19, the J call TRBJ1-4, with 11 bases that match TRBD1. Germline CDR1 reads LNHDA; CDR2 reads SQIVND (reference sequence). The CDR3 loop spans 15 amino acids. The V and J ends lost 4 bases and 5 bases, in that order; junction bases with no gene match: 3. CDR3 amino acids: CASSTGTGGNEKLFF. The CDR3, as DNA: TGTGCCAGTAGTACAGGGACAGGGGGAAATGAAAAACTGTTTTTT.

The genes are TRBV6-5 and TRBJ1-1; TRBD1 aligns across 7 bases. J lost 2 bases, V lost 6 bases, and 6 bases had no gene match. Germline V gene data show CDR1 as MNHEY and CDR2 as SVGAGI. CDR3 size: 14 residues. CDR3 DNA: TGTGCCAGCAGCTACGACAGGGTCAACACTGAAGCTTTCTTT. Translated, it gives CASSYDRVNTEAFF.

This clone has just a few counts. The gene calls are TRBV11-3 and TRBJ2-3; 11 nucleotides match TRBD2. CDR1 and CDR2 from the germline V gene are SGHNT and YENEEA. The CDR3 spans 17 residues. V dropped 4 bases and J dropped 4; count of bases not matched to a gene: 10. The CDR3 is CASSSGLAGAYADTQYF. In nucleotides, the CDR3 is TGTGCCAGCAGCTCCGGACTAGCGGGTGCCTACGCAGATACGCAGTATTTT.

V usage is TRBV29-1 and J usage is TRBJ1-3; D is undetermined. This CDR3 has 13 residues. Germline V lookup: CDR1 SQVTM, CDR2 ANQGSEA. Trimming removed 4 bases from V and 2 bases from J, with 9 bases in between. The CDR3 spells CSVANGPGNTIYF. CDR3 coding DNA: TGCAGCGTTGCTAACGGACCTGGAAACACCATATATTTT.

The CDR3, as DNA: TGTGCCATGGGACAGCAACTTTACAATGAGCAGTTCTTC. As protein: CAMGQQLYNEQFF. The chain links TRBV10-3 to TRBJ2-1; 7 bases line up with TRBD1. The V segment lost 9 bases and the J segment 4 bases; nucleotides outside the gene matches: 6. The CDR3 spans 13 residues. CDR1 is ENHRY and CDR2 is SYGVKD in the germline V gene.

The J gene is TRBJ2-5, the V gene TRBV6-1; tentatively, D is TRBD1 (5 bases). Trimming left V 1 base short and J 3 bases short, with 12 bases between. This CDR3 is built from 15 residues. CDR1 and CDR2 (germline): MNHNS, SASEGT. CDR3 residues: CASSEVRTRKETQYF. DNA of the CDR3: TGTGCCAGCAGTGAAGTGAGGACAAGAAAAGAGACCCAGTACTTC.

This chain connects TRBV6-5 to TRBJ2-2; 12 nucleotides align to TRBD1. V lost 8 bases and J lost 8; bases outside the gene matches: 9. Germline CDR1 is MNHEY and CDR2 is SVGAGI. This CDR3 contains 15 residues. CDR3 protein: CASRGDRGRMGELFF. CDR3 sequence (DNA): TGTGCCAGCCGCGGGGACAGGGGGCGAATGGGGGAGCTGTTTTTT.

The chain employs TRBV5-1 and TRBJ2-3, with D perhaps TRBD2 (5 bases). Germline assignment: CDR1 SGHRS and CDR2 YFSETQ. The CDR3 is made up of 15 amino acids. V lost 2 bases and J 4 bases, leaving 14 bases between the germline ends. DNA for the CDR3: TGCGCCAGCAGCTTCGGGGTCCCACAATCAGATACGCAGTATTTT. Encoded protein: CASSFGVPQSDTQYF.

The gene calls are TRBV5-1 and TRBJ2-7, with D possibly being TRBD1 (5 bases). The length of the CDR3 is 15 residues. Trimming took off 2 bases at V and 5 bases at J, with 17 bases between the two ends. Germline CDR1 reads SGHRS; CDR2 reads YFSETQ. DNA for the CDR3: TGCGCCAGCAGCTTTGGGGCGCGGCAGGTAGACGAGCAGTACTTC. The encoded protein is CASSFGARQVDEQYF.

The genes are TRBV27 and TRBJ2-7, with a possible D match to TRBD2 (6 bases). Trimming left V 8 bases short and J 5 bases short, with 10 bases between. This CDR3 spans 11 amino acids. The germline V gene has CDR1 MNHEY and CDR2 SMNVEV (reference sequence). The CDR3 reads CASGGVHEQYF. The CDR3 DNA sequence: TGTGCCAGCGGAGGGGTCCACGAGCAGTACTTC.

This clone was detected only a few times. The V gene is TRBV7-3, the J gene TRBJ2-7, with 13 bases that match TRBD2. Germline-derived CDR1 and CDR2 are SGHTA and FQGTGA. This CDR3 has 16 residues. Unmatched junction bases numbered 9, after V lost 5 bases and J lost 5 bases. Here the CDR3 DNA reads TGTGCCAGCAGCCCCCGGACTAGCGGGAGTTTGAACGAGCAGTACTTC. It translates to CASSPRTSGSLNEQYF.

This sequence joins TRBV19 and TRBJ1-2, with D possibly TRBD1 on 5 matching bases. Trimming stripped 7 bases from V and 4 bases from J, with 19 bases between. Germline CDR1 and CDR2: LNHDA and SQIVND (reference sequence). This CDR3 is built from 15 residues. CDR3 in DNA: TGTGCCAGTATTCCATCTTACAGGATGATCTATGGCTACACCTTC. This translates into CASIPSYRMIYGYTF.

The gene calls are TRBV9 and TRBJ2-7, with 7 positions matching TRBD2. The CDR3 has 14 residues. V was pared by 0 bases and J by 5 bases, with 5 bases of the junction left unmatched. CDR1 is SGDLS and CDR2 is YYNGEE in the germline V gene. CDR3 in amino acids: CASSVGGRLDEQYF. CDR3 nucleotide sequence: TGTGCCAGCAGCGTAGGCGGGAGACTCGACGAGCAGTACTTC. Full variable domain (outside the CDR3, taken from reference TRBV9 and TRBJ2-7): DSGVTQTPKHLITATGQRVTLRCSPRSGDLSVYWYQQSLDQGLQFLIQYYNGEERAKGNILERFSAQQFPDLHSELNLSSLELGDSALYFCASSVGGRLDEQYFGPGTRLTVT.

V and J are TRBV9 and TRBJ2-5; 7 nucleotides match TRBD2. This CDR3 is 13 amino acids long. Germline values: CDR1 SGDLS, CDR2 YYNGEE. The J segment lost 8 bases and the V segment lost 4 bases, leaving 8 bases of the junction unmatched. CDR3: CASSPTGLGTQYF. The CDR3 DNA reads TGTGCCAGCAGCCCCACCGGACTAGGCACCCAGTACTTC. The complete variable domain, with remaining parts taken from reference TRBV9 and TRBJ2-5, reads DSGVTQTPKHLITATGQRVTLRCSPRSGDLSVYWYQQSLDQGLQFLIQYYNGEERAKGNILERFSAQQFPDLHSELNLSSLELGDSALYFCASSPTGLGTQYFGPGTRLLVL.

V usage is TRBV7-2 and J usage is TRBJ2-2; possible D gene TRBD2, 5 bases. Germline lookup yields CDR1 SGHTA and CDR2 FQGNSA. The CDR3 totals 14 residues. Trimming left V 5 bases short and J 4 bases short, with 11 bases between. The CDR3 region has the DNA TGTGCCAGCAGCCTCGGACTGGCCACCGGGGAGCTGTTTTTT. Amino acids: CASSLGLATGELFF.